This T cell receptor beta chain appears in the sequencing data of a study of T-cell memory formation after mild COVID-19. Whole-study results and caveats: The pre-infection memory compartment contained some responding clones, suggesting cross-reactive memory joined. A balance of CD4 and CD8 characterized clones contracting day 15 to 85, whereas later expanders leaned CD4+. Mainly in CM and EM were contracting CD4+ clones; CD8+ were in EMRA.

The CDR3 contains 15 residues. Trimming took off 5 bases at V and 8 bases at J, with 18 bases between the two ends. The germline V gene has CDR1 SGHTA and CDR2 FQGTGA. A word on this clonotype: Antigen specificity is unknown.

TCRdb re-derived calls from the 5' RACE reads in MiXCR, one entry per CDR3 protein. The table shows approximately 500,000 distinct CDR3 sequences, with 25% occurring only once. This sequence was found in an adult woman who had mild COVID-19 (a few samples of this study predate the infection). Cell type and time point are not known. This sequence joins TRBV7-3 and TRBJ2-2; tentative D call: TRBD1 (6 bases). Sequences were obtained from PBMCs or a T cell subset sorted from them (not recorded which). DNA for the CDR3: TGTGCCAGCAGCCAGCCAGGGGCCCTAACGGGGGAGCTGTTTTTT. Its protein product is CASSQPGALTGELFF.